Below are 22 T cell receptor beta chains sequenced from a single sample in a study of blood T cell repertoires in COVID-19. This table comes from immunoSEQ multiplex PCR, and its TCRdb copy is limited to in-frame clones, with some not included. This table has under 300,000 clones, about 79% appearing once. The specimen was peripheral blood. These receptors were collected from a woman in her 40s who had recovered from COVID-19.

This chain uses TRBV3-1 (or the pseudogene TRBV3-2) with TRBJ1-2; D not resolved. The germline CDR1 and CDR2 sequences are LGHDT and YNNKEL (reference sequence). The CDR3 runs to 14 residues. Trimming left V 3 bases short and J 4 bases short, with 12 bases between. DNA of the CDR3: TGTGCCAGCAGCCAGACCTCTAGTGTCTATGGCTACACCTTC. Residues: CASSQTSSVYGYTF.

The V call is TRBV5-4, the J call TRBJ2-1; 9 bases agree with TRBD1. Trimming took 9 bases from V and 8 from J; bases not matched to a gene: 9. In germline, CDR1 is SGHNT, CDR2 YYREEE (reference sequence). The CDR3 covers 13 residues. CDR3 in amino acids: CATLKDRGHEQFF. Written as DNA, the CDR3 is TGTGCCACTCTGAAGGACAGGGGTCATGAGCAGTTCTTC.

This chain joins TRBV30 and TRBJ2-1, with D unclear. Germline CDR1 reads GTSNPN; CDR2 reads SVGIG (reference sequence). V was pared by 0 bases and J by 8 bases, with 11 bases between. The CDR3 extends over 13 amino acids. For the CDR3, the DNA is TGTGCCTGGAGTGTAAGTGACTTCGATGAGCAGTTCTTC. The encoded protein is CAWSVSDFDEQFF.

The J gene is TRBJ1-1, the V gene TRBV5-1; D is unclear. There are 14 residues in the CDR3. The germline V gene encodes CDR1 SGHRS and CDR2 YFSETQ. Trimming removed 5 bases at V and 0 bases at J, with 11 bases between. CDR3 DNA: TGCGCCAGCAGGCCGGGAGCTATGAACACTGAAGCTTTCTTT. Its protein is CASRPGAMNTEAFF. Combining the CDR3 with reference TRBV5-1 and TRBJ1-1 gives the whole variable domain KAGVTQTPRYLIKTRGQQVTLSCSPISGHRSVSWYQQTPGQGLQFLFEYFSETQRNKGNFPGRFSGRQFSNSRSEMNVSTLELGDSALYLCASRPGAMNTEAFFGQGTRLTVV.

The count of this clone is one. The chain has TRBV6-5 and TRBJ1-5; D is uncertain. Between the trimmed V and J ends, which lost 7 bases and 5 bases, there was a span of 15 bases. Germline values: CDR1 MNHEY, CDR2 SVGAGI. This CDR3 is built from 14 residues. CDR3 in DNA: TGTGCCAGCACCCCCCGGGGTGAGGATCAGCCCCAGCATTTT. Protein: CASTPRGEDQPQHF.

V gene TRBV29-1 combines with J gene TRBJ1-1; D is possibly TRBD1 (5 bases). Between the trimmed V and J ends, which lost 7 bases and 4 bases, there was a span of 16 bases. This CDR3 is 13 amino acids long. CDR1 SQVTM and CDR2 ANQGSEA come from the germline V gene. The CDR3 DNA is TGCAGCGGGCAACAGGTTCAGGGCACTGAAGCTTTCTTT. Protein product: CSGQQVQGTEAFF. Full variable domain (missing parts from reference TRBV29-1 and TRBJ1-1): SAVISQKPSRDICQRGTSLTIQCQVDSQVTMMFWYRQQPGQSLTLIATANQGSEATYESGFVIDKFPISRPNLTFSTLTVSNMSPEDSSIYLCSGQQVQGTEAFFGQGTRLTVV.

V usage is TRBV9 and J usage is TRBJ1-4, with D tentatively TRBD1 (6 bases). Germline V gives CDR1 SGDLS, CDR2 YYNGEE. The length of the CDR3 is 15 residues. The V gene lost 4 bases and the J gene lost 4 bases, with 14 bases spanning the gap. CDR3: CASSRAGTSNEKLFF. The CDR3, as DNA: TGTGCCAGCAGCAGAGCCGGGACAAGTAATGAAAAACTGTTTTTT. The full variable domain, with the rest looked up from reference TRBV9 and TRBJ1-4, is DSGVTQTPKHLITATGQRVTLRCSPRSGDLSVYWYQQSLDQGLQFLIQYYNGEERAKGNILERFSAQQFPDLHSELNLSSLELGDSALYFCASSRAGTSNEKLFFGSGTQLSVL.

The V and J genes are TRBV16 and TRBJ1-3, with 7 bases fitting TRBD1. V shed 4 bases, J shed 3 bases, and the junction held 6 bases outside the gene matches. CDR3 size: 15 residues. CDR1 is KGHSY and CDR2 is FQNENV in the germline V gene. The CDR3 nucleotides are TGTGCCAGCAGCCCGGGACAGATTTTTGGAAACACCATATATTTT. Protein: CASSPGQIFGNTIYF.

This clone showed up just once. The chain joins TRBV3-1 (or the pseudogene TRBV3-2) to TRBJ1-1; 10 positions agree with TRBD1. Per germline, CDR1 LGHDT and CDR2 YNNKEL (reference sequence). The ends lost 0 bases at V and 10 bases at J; junction bases unmatched: 5. CDR3 length: 14 amino acids. The CDR3, as DNA: TGTGCCAGCAGCCAAGACTGGGACAGGGGTAGAGCTTTCTTT. Translating it yields CASSQDWDRGRAFF.

The CDR3 loop is CASSTMDRVEQPQHF. CDR3 bases: TGTGCCAGTAGTACGATGGACAGGGTCGAACAGCCCCAGCATTTT. The chain recombines TRBV19 with TRBJ1-5; TRBD1 matches at 8 bases. Germline lookup yields CDR1 LNHDA and CDR2 SQIVND (reference sequence). The CDR3 spans 15 residues. J gave up 7 bases and V 4 bases, and 9 bases lay outside the gene matches.

The gene calls are TRBV2 and TRBJ1-5, with D possibly matching TRBD1 (5 bases). The V end lost 0 bases, the J end lost 3 bases, and 6 bases lay between the germline ends. The length of the CDR3 is 14 residues. Looked up from germline, CDR1 is SNHLY and CDR2 is FYNNEI. The CDR3 is CASSEADTNQPQHF. In DNA form, the CDR3 reads TGTGCCAGCAGTGAAGCGGACACCAATCAGCCCCAGCATTTT.

The rearrangement joins TRBV12-5 to TRBJ1-5; TRBD1 aligns across 7 bases. In germline, CDR1 is LGHNT, CDR2 FRNRAP. V was clipped by 9 bases and J by 3 bases; unmatched bases: 2. This CDR3 has 12 residues. CDR3 region: CASGTDNQPQHF. The CDR3 bases are TGTGCTAGCGGGACAGACAATCAGCCCCAGCATTTT.

The chain has TRBV28 and TRBJ1-4, with D possibly matching TRBD1 (5 bases). V lost 3 bases, J lost 3 bases, and 17 bases lay in between. The CDR3 contains 17 residues. From germline, CDR1 is MDHEN and CDR2 SYDVKM. CDR3: CASSFDPGGGANEKLFF. In nucleotides, the CDR3 is TGTGCCAGCAGTTTTGATCCGGGCGGGGGTGCTAATGAAAAACTGTTTTTT.

V and J are TRBV14 and TRBJ2-2, with no clear D. Germline V CDR1 and CDR2: SGHDN, FVKESK. The CDR3 extends over 15 amino acids. The V gene lost 2 bases and the J gene lost 7 bases, with 14 bases spanning the gap. In DNA, the CDR3 is TGTGCCAGCAGCCAACTCGGGTCCCCCGTCGGGGAGCTGTTTTTT. This gives the protein CASSQLGSPVGELFF.

V is TRBV14 and J is TRBJ2-3; weak D call: TRBD1 (5 bases). CDR3 length equals 15 residues. V was pared by 1 base and J by 0 bases, with 8 bases between. Germline CDR1 and CDR2: SGHDN and FVKESK. The chain's CDR3 is CASSQGRQSTDTQYF. In DNA form, the CDR3 reads TGTGCCAGCAGCCAAGGCCGACAGAGCACAGATACGCAGTATTTT.

V usage is TRBV7-9 and J usage is TRBJ1-5; TRBD1 aligns across 9 bases. This CDR3 spans 15 amino acids. Per the germline V gene, CDR1 is SEHNR and CDR2 is FQNEAQ (reference sequence). The J segment lost 4 bases and the V segment lost 5 bases, leaving 6 bases of the junction unmatched. CDR3 in amino acids: CASSETGGSNQPQHF. The CDR3 nucleotides read TGTGCCAGCAGCGAGACAGGGGGTAGTAATCAGCCCCAGCATTTT.

This clone has a single count. This sequence joins TRBV6-6 and TRBJ2-6; 8 bases are shared with TRBD1. The germline V gene has CDR1 MNHNY and CDR2 SVGAGI (reference sequence). The CDR3 runs to 18 residues. V lost 5 bases and J lost 1; bases outside the gene matches: 10. The CDR3: CASSPLGQGSSGANVLTF. Written as DNA, the CDR3 is TGTGCCAGCAGTCCCTTAGGACAGGGCTCTTCTGGGGCCAACGTCCTGACTTTC.

This clone was seen a handful of times. This chain connects TRBV19 to TRBJ2-7; 10 nucleotides line up with TRBD1. This CDR3 region has 14 residues. Germline assignment: CDR1 LNHDA and CDR2 SQIVND (reference sequence). V was pared by 8 bases and J by 6 bases, with 10 bases of the junction left unmatched. CDR3 DNA sequence: TGTGCCAGTCGCCGACAGGGGGCAACTGGCGAGCAGTACTTC. Translation gives CASRRQGATGEQYF.

The genes are TRBV7-9 and TRBJ1-3, with D hard to call. The germline CDR1 and CDR2 sequences are SEHNR and FQNEAQ (reference sequence). The V and J ends lost 5 bases and 2 bases respectively, with 4 bases between them. The CDR3 totals 12 residues. Here the CDR3 DNA reads TGTGCCAGCAGCCTTGCTGGAAACACCATATATTTT. As protein: CASSLAGNTIYF. The full variable domain, its missing parts supplied by reference TRBV7-9 and TRBJ1-3, is DTGVSQNPRHKITKRGQNVTFRCDPISEHNRLYWYRQTLGQGPEFLTYFQNEAQLEKSRLLSDRFSAERPKGSFSTLEIQRTEQGDSAMYLCASSLAGNTIYFGEGSWLTVV.

The chain combines TRBV10-3 with TRBJ2-3, with 8 bases aligning to TRBD1. Germline values: CDR1 ENHRY, CDR2 SYGVKD. The CDR3 covers 16 residues. Trimming removed 6 bases from V and 0 bases from J; junction bases left unmatched: 8. CDR3 amino acids: CAIRTTGGLSTDTQYF. DNA for the CDR3: TGTGCCATCAGGACAACAGGGGGTTTGAGCACAGATACGCAGTATTTT.

The rearrangement links TRBV15 to TRBJ1-4; the match to TRBD1 covers 9 bases. Trimming cost V 3 bases and J 3 bases; bases outside gene matches: 2. The CDR3 is 15 residues long. Germline V gene data show CDR1 as LNHNV and CDR2 as YYDKDF (reference sequence). The CDR3 loop is CATSRDRGPNEKLFF. CDR3 nucleotide sequence: TGTGCCACCAGCAGGGACAGGGGCCCTAATGAAAAACTGTTTTTT. Filled out from reference TRBV15 and TRBJ1-4, the complete variable domain reads DAMVIQNPRYQVTQFGKPVTLSCSQTLNHNVMYWYQQKSSQAPKLLFHYYDKDFNNEADTPDNFQSRRPNTSFCFLDIRSPGLGDTAMYLCATSRDRGPNEKLFFGSGTQLSVL.

The DNA for the CDR3 is TGTGCCAGCAGCTTAGACGGAGGGAAAGCTTTCTTT. Protein product: CASSLDGGKAFF. The chain carries TRBV7-8 and TRBJ1-1, with D hard to call. Germline V gene data show CDR1 as SGHVS and CDR2 as FQNEAQ. Trimming left V 1 base short and J 9 bases short, with 9 bases between. The CDR3 runs 12 residues.